This T cell receptor beta chain is from a study of technical replicates of blood from a handful of donors. Germline-derived CDR1 and CDR2 are LNHDA and SQIVND (reference sequence). The CDR3 is 14 amino acids. The V end was cut by 3 bases, the J end by 6 bases, with 11 bases between. This table comes from immunoSEQ multiplex PCR, and its TCRdb copy is limited to in-frame clones, with some not included. Of roughly 81,000 clones in the sample, 95% to 98% were seen once. This rearrangement joins TRBV19 to TRBJ2-2; D not certain. The receptor comes from a human donor in good health. The sample was T cells isolated from PBMCs. The CDR3 DNA reads TGTGCCAGTAGTATTACTGCCCCCCCCGGGGAGCTGTTTTTT. Protein: CASSITAPPGELFF. Drawing the rest from reference TRBV19 and TRBJ2-2, the complete variable domain is DGGITQSPKYLFRKEGQNVTLSCEQNLNHDAMYWYRQDPGQGLRLIYYSQIVNDFQKGDIAEGYSVSREKKESFPLTVTSAQKNPTAFYLCASSITAPPGELFFGEGSRLTVL.